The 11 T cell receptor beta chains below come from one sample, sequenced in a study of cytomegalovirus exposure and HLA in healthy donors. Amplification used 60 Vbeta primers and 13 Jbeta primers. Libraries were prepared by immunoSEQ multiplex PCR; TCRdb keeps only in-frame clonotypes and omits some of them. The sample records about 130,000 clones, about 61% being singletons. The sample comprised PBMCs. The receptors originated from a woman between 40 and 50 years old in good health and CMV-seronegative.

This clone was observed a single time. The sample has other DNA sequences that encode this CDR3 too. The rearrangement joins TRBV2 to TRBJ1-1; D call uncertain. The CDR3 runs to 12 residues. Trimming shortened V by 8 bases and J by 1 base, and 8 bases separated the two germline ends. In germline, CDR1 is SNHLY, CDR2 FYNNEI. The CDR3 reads CASRAGNTEAFF. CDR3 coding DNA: TGTGCCAGCCGGGCGGGGAACACTGAAGCTTTCTTT.

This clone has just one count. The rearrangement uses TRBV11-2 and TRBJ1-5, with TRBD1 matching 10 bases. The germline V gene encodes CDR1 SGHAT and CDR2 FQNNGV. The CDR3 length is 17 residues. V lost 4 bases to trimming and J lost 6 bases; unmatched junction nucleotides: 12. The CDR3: CASSSAPRDRGGQPQHF. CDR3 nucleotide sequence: TGTGCCAGCAGCTCTGCCCCTCGGGACAGGGGAGGTCAGCCCCAGCATTTT. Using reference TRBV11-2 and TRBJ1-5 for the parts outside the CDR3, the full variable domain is EAGVAQSPRYKIIEKRQSVAFWCNPISGHATLYWYQQILGQGPKLLIQFQNNGVVDDSQLPKDRFSAERLKGVDSTLKIQPAKLEDSAVYLCASSSAPRDRGGQPQHFGDGTRLSIL.

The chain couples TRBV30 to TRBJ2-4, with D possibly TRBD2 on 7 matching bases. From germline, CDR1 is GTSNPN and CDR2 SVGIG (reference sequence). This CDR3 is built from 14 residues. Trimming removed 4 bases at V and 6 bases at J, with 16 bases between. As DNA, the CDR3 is TGTGCCTGGACCCTGGGCGGGGGCGGAAACATTCAGTACTTC. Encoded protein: CAWTLGGGGNIQYF. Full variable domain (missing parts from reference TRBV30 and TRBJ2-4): SQTIHQWPATLVQPVGSPLSLECTVEGTSNPNLYWYRQAAGRGLQLLFYSVGIGQISSEVPQNLSASRPQDRQFILSSKKLLLSDSGFYLCAWTLGGGGNIQYFGAGTRLSVL.

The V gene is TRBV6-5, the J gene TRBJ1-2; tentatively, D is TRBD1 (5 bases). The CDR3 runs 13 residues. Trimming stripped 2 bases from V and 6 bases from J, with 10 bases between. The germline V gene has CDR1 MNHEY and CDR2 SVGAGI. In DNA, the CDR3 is TGTGCCAGCAGTTACGGAGGGGAGAATGGCTACACCTTC. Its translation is CASSYGGENGYTF.

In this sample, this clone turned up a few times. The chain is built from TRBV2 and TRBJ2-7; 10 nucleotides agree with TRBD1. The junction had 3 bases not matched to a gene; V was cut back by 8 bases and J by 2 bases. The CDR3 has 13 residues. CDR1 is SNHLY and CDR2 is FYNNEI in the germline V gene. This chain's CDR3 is CASWDRGPYEQYF. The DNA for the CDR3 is TGTGCCAGCTGGGACAGGGGTCCCTACGAGCAGTACTTC.

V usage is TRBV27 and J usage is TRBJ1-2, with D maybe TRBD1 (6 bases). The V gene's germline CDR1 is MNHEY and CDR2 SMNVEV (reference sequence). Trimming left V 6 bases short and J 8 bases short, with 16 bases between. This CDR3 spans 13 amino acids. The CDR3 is CASRLSAGAGYTF. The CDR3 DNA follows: TGTGCCAGCAGGCTTTCCGCAGGGGCGGGCTACACCTTC.

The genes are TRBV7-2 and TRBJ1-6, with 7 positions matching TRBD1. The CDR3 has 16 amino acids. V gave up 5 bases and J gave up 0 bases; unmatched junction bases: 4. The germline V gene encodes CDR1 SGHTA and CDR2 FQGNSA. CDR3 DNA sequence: TGTGCCAGCAGCCCGGACAGGAGCTCCTATAATTCACCCCTCCACTTT. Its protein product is CASSPDRSSYNSPLHF.

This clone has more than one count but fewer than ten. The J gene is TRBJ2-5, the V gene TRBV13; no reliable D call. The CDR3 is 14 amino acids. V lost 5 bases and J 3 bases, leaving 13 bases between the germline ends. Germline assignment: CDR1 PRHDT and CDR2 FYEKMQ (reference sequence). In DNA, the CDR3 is TGTGCCAGCAGCCTCGGTAGTAGAAAAGAGACCCAGTACTTC. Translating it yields CASSLGSRKETQYF.

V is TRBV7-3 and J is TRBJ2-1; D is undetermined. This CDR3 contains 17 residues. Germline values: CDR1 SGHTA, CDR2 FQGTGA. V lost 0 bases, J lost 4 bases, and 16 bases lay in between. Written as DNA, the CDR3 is TGTGCCAGCAGCTTAACGTCGGAGATGTGGCCTTACAATGAGCAGTTCTTC. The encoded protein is CASSLTSEMWPYNEQFF.

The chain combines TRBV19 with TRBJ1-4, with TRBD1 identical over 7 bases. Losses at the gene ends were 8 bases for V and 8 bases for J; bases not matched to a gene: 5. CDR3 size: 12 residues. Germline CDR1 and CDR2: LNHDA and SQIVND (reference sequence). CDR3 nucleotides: TGTGCCAGTGGGCCCAGGGGGGAAAAACTGTTTTTT. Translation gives CASGPRGEKLFF.

The CDR3 spells CASSIRGGANTGELFF. For the CDR3, the DNA is TGCGCCAGCAGCATCCGCGGGGGCGCGAACACCGGGGAGCTGTTTTTT. This chain connects TRBV5-1 to TRBJ2-2, with a weak D call TRBD2 (7 bases). Germline assignment: CDR1 SGHRS and CDR2 YFSETQ. The V end lost 4 bases, the J end lost 0 bases, and 13 bases lay between the germline ends. CDR3 size: 16 residues.